The present TCR beta chain was sequenced within a study of T-cell reconstitution after alpha-beta-depleted transplantation in children (dated by TCRdb to the mid-2010s). Background for the entire study: Using TCR repertoire profiling, the study followed T-cell immune reconstitution in a quantitative way in children after TCRalphabeta/CD19-depleted allogeneic hematopoietic cell transplantation. Broad study findings and their caveats: The high TCRbeta diversity at day 60 in some patients was ascribed to recipient T cells and intrathymic progenitors that had survived conditioning. The frequencies of hyperexpanded clones fell over the following months, and after one year, T-cell counts and TCRbeta diversity were mostly attributed to newly produced T cells. The apparently early alphabetaT-cell count recovery about two months after transplant was reportedly dependent on only several hundred rapidly expanded clones derived from non-depleted graft cells.

This clonotype was counted ten times or more. Its antigen is not yet known. Per-base qualities were not stored, and no clone one base away is much larger. The sample's treatment or condition label, in plain terms: allogeneic hematopoietic cell transplantation with graft depleted of TCRalphabeta T cells and CD19 B cells. Transplant recipients were children who received TCRalphabeta/CD19-depleted allogeneic hematopoietic cell grafts. The receptor library was made with PCR. Instrument used: Illumina HiSeq 2500. TCR library preparation used molecular barcoding, with unique molecular identifiers applied to normalize quantification of the TCRbeta repertoire. TCRdb reprocessed the public reads (quality trimming at Q25 with fastp, clone calling with MiXCR) and kept in-frame beta chains. Rows merge per CDR3 protein into single entries with the most common DNA and genes. In all, the sample holds about 210,000 distinct CDR3 sequences, and over 15% of those were seen once. The biggest ten clones account for 43% of the sample.

Trimming leaves V shorter by 5 bases and J shorter by 3 bases, with the junction holding 13 bases beyond the gene matches. From the germline V gene (reference sequence), CDR1 is SEHNR and CDR2 is FQNEAQ. The CDR3 holds 16 amino acids from the cysteine to the phenylalanine. Here the CDR3 DNA is all that survives: 48 bases in frame from base 1. This sample comprised PBMCs, mostly from graft donor cells, obtained 360 days after TCRalphabeta/CD19-depleted stem cell transplant. Rearrangement joined TRBV7-9 to TRBJ2-7; TRBD1 lines up with 7 middle nucleotides. This receptor was identified in a male patient under 10 years old who had a stem cell transplant for acute lymphoblastic leukemia, so the T cells may come from the graft donor. This receptor carries the CDR3 CASSEPAGQARYEQYF. The DNA sequence is TGTGCCAGCAGCGAACCGGCTGGACAGGCTCGCTACGAGCAGTACTTC.